The clone carrying this TCR beta chain was seen repeatedly, ten times or more. Its target is not known. Each CDR3 protein gets one entry after TCRdb re-called the 5' RACE reads with MiXCR. In the table there are some 21,000 distinct CDR3 sequences, about 3% of which are singletons. This sample was included in a study of spatial heterogeneity in lung cancer. The study's findings and limits: Circulating ubiquitous expanded tumor TCRs were observed more frequently at resection than at follow-up.

Indicated time point: sample taken at primary tumor resection. Unsorted whole RNA samples from tumor, nontumor lung or frozen PBMC were sequenced. Germline CDR1 MGHDK, CDR2 SYGVNS. This CDR3 spans 14 amino acids. V gave up 3 bases and J gave up 4 bases; unmatched junction bases: 3. This sample comprised PBMCs, obtained at surgery. The source of this sequence is a female donor with early-stage non-small cell lung cancer. V gene TRBV25-1 combines with J gene TRBJ2-5; 9 bases fit TRBD2. CDR3 sequence (DNA): TGTGCCAGCAGTGAGCGGGAGGGTATAGAGACCCAGTACTTC. Translated: CASSEREGIETQYF.